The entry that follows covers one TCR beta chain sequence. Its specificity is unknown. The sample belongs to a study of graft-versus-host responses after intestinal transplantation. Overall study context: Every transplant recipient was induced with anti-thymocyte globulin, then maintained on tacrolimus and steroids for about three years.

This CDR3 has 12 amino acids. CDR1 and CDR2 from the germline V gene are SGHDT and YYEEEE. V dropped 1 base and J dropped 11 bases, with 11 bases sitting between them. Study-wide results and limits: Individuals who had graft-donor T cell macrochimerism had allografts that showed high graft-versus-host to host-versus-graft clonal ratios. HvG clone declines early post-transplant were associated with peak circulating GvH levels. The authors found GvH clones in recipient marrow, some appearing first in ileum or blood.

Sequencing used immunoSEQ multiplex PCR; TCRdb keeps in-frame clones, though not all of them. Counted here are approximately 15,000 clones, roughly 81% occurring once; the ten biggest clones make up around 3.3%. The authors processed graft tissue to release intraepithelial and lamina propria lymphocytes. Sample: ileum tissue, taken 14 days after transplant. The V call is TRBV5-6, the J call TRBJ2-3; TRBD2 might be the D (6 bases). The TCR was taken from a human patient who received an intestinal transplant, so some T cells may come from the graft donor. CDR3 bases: TGTGCCAGCAGCTTGTGGGGGGAACGGCAGTATTTT. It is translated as CASSLWGERQYF.